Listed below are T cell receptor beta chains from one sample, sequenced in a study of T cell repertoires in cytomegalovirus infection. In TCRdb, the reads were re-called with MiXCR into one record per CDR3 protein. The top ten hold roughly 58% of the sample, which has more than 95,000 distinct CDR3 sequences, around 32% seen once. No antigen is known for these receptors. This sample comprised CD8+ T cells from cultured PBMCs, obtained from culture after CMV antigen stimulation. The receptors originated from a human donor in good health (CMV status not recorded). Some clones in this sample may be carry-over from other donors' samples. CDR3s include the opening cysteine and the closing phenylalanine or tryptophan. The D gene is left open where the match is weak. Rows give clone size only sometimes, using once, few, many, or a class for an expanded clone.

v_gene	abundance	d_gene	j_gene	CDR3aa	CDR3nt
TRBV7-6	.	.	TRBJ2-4	CASSSIRAEELDKNIQYF	TGTGCCAGCAGCTCTATTCGGGCGGAAGAATTAGACAAAAACATTCAGTACTTC
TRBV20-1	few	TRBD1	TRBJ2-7	CSAGAYDRGSYEQYF	TGCAGTGCTGGGGCCTATGACAGGGGCTCCTACGAGCAGTACTTC
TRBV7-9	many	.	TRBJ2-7	CASSTGGVPDQYEQYF	TGTGCCAGCAGCACCGGCGGAGTACCCGATCAATACGAGCAGTACTTC
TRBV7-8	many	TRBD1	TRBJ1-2	CASSLGTGYGYTF	TGTGCCAGCAGCTTAGGGACAGGGTATGGCTACACCTTC
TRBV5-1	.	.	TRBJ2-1	CASSLWKNEQFF	TGCGCCAGCAGCTTGTGGAAGAATGAGCAGTTCTTC
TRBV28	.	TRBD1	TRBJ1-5	CASAGTGWHEPQHF	TGTGCCAGTGCCGGGACAGGGTGGCATGAGCCCCAGCATTTT
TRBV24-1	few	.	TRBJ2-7	CATSDSTSLEQYF	TGTGCCACCAGTGATTCCACAAGTCTCGAGCAGTACTTC
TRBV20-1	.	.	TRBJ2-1	CSARDRGGSYNEQFF	TGCAGTGCTAGAGATCGGGGTGGCTCCTACAATGAGCAGTTCTTC
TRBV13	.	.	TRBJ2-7	CASSPRGQDGRYEQYF	TGTGCCAGCAGCCCTCGAGGACAAGATGGTCGGTACGAGCAGTACTTC
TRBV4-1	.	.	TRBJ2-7	CASSQDRGSGNYEQYF	TGCGCCAGCAGCCAAGATCGGGGTAGCGGTAACTACGAGCAGTACTTC
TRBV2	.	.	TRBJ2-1	CASSEIGTGYNEQFF	TGTGCCAGCAGTGAAATCGGGACGGGTTACAATGAGCAGTTCTTC
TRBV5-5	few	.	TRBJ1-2	CASSSGYPTYGYTF	TGTGCCAGCAGCTCAGGGTACCCTACCTATGGCTACACCTTC
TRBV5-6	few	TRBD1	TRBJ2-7	CASSSPGQGAFEQYF	TGTGCCAGCAGCTCCCCGGGACAGGGGGCCTTCGAGCAGTACTTC
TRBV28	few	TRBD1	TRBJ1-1	CASLGQGESDTEAFF	TGTGCCAGCCTTGGACAGGGGGAATCGGACACTGAAGCTTTCTTT
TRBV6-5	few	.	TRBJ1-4	CASSYSFAQAANEKLFF	TGTGCCAGCAGTTACTCGTTCGCTCAAGCGGCTAATGAAAAACTGTTTTTT
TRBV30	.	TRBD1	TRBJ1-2	CARDRVISNYGYTF	TGTGCCAGAGACAGGGTTATCTCTAACTATGGCTACACCTTC
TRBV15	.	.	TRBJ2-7	CATSAGVSYEQYF	TGTGCCACCAGTGCAGGGGTCTCCTACGAGCAGTACTTC
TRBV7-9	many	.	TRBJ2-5	CASSQAPYQETQYF	TGTGCCAGCAGCCAAGCCCCGTACCAAGAGACCCAGTACTTC
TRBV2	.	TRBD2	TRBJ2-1	CASSDPGGADNEQFF	TGTGCCAGCAGTGACCCCGGGGGGGCGGATAATGAGCAGTTCTTC
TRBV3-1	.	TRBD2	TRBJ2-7	CASSQTGTRNEQYF	TGTGCCAGCAGCCAGACCGGGACTAGAAACGAGCAGTACTTC
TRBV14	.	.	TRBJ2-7	CASSQVSYEQYF	TGTGCCAGCAGCCAAGTTTCCTACGAGCAGTACTTC
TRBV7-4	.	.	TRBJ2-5	CASSPSGGGWETQYF	TGTGCCAGCAGCCCGTCCGGGGGCGGGTGGGAGACCCAGTACTTC
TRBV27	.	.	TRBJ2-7	CASSWNRAGEQYF	TGTGCCAGCAGTTGGAACAGGGCTGGCGAGCAGTACTTC
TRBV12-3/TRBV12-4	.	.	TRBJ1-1	CASRRKQGTEAFF	TGTGCCAGCAGGAGAAAACAGGGAACTGAAGCTTTCTTT
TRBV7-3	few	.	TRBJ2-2	CASSILGDGELFF	TGTGCCAGCAGTATACTTGGGGACGGGGAGCTGTTTTTT
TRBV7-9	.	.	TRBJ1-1	CASSDQQGGKNEAFF	TGTGCCAGCAGCGACCAACAGGGTGGTAAGAATGAAGCTTTCTTT
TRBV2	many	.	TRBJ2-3	CASMPRYTDTQYF	TGTGCCAGCATGCCACGGTACACAGATACGCAGTATTTT
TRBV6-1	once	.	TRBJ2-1	CASSEELFYNEQFF	TGTGCCAGCAGTGAAGAGTTGTTTTACAATGAGCAGTTCTTC
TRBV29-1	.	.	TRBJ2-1	CSVEVVYNEQFF	TGCAGCGTTGAAGTGGTTTACAATGAGCAGTTCTTC
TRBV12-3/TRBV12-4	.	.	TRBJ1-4	CASRNRGEKLFF	TGTGCCAGCAGGAATCGGGGTGAAAAACTGTTTTTT
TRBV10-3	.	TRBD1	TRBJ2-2	CAISDWTGVTNDTGELFF	TGTGCCATCAGTGATTGGACAGGGGTAACGAACGACACCGGGGAGCTGTTTTTT
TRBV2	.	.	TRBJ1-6	CASSEETSISPLHF	TGTGCCAGCAGTGAAGAAACAAGTATTTCACCCCTCCACTTT
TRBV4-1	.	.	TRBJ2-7	CASSQDLAPDRTYEQYF	TGCGCCAGCAGCCAAGATTTGGCGCCGGACAGAACCTACGAGCAGTACTTC
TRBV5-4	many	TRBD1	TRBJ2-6	CASSSGQGAGANVLTF	TGTGCCAGCAGCTCCGGACAGGGGGCCGGGGCCAACGTCCTGACTTTC
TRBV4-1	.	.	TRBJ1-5	CASSHGGNQPQHF	TGCGCCAGCAGCCACGGAGGCAATCAGCCCCAGCATTTT
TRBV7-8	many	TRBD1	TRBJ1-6	CASSSRTGVGSPLHF	TGTGCCAGCAGCTCCAGGACAGGGGTTGGATCACCCCTCCACTTT
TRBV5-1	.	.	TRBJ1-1	CASSLGQGITEAFF	TGCGCCAGCAGCTTGGGGCAGGGAATTACTGAAGCTTTCTTT
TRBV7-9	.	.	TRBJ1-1	CASSLGGSEAFF	TGTGCCAGCAGCTTAGGGGGGAGTGAAGCTTTCTTT
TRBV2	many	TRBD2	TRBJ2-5	CASTPTMGGETQYF	TGTGCCAGCACTCCCACGATGGGGGGGGAGACCCAGTACTTC
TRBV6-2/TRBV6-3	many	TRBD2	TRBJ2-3	CASSYYGLAGDNTDTQYF	TGTGCCAGCAGTTACTACGGACTAGCGGGGGACAATACAGATACGCAGTATTTT
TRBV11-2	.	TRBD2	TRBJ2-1	CASSSLAGPHNEQFF	TGTGCCAGCAGCTCGCTAGCGGGGCCCCACAATGAGCAGTTCTTC
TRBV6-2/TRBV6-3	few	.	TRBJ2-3	CASRSGGAGESTDTQYF	TGTGCCAGCAGGTCTGGGGGGGCGGGGGAGAGCACAGATACGCAGTATTTT
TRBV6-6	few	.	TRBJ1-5	CASSSEGFGNQPQHF	TGTGCCAGCAGTTCGGAGGGGTTCGGCAATCAGCCCCAGCATTTT
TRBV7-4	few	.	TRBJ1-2	CASSLNPGQYGNYGYTF	TGTGCCAGCAGCCTTAATCCCGGACAGTATGGGAACTATGGCTACACCTTC
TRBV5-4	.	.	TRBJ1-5	CASSLNGGQPQHF	TGTGCCAGCAGCTTGAATGGGGGCCAGCCCCAGCATTTT
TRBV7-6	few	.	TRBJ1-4	CASSPGTATNEKLFF	TGTGCCAGCAGCCCAGGGACGGCAACTAATGAAAAACTGTTTTTT
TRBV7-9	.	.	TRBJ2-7	CASSLMPYEQYF	TGTGCCAGCAGCTTAATGCCTTACGAGCAGTACTTC
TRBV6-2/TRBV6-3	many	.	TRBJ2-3	CASSFTGTTDTQYF	TGTGCCAGCAGTTTCACGGGGACGACAGATACGCAGTATTTT
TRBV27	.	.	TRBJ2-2	CASGRVSGELFF	TGTGCCAGCGGCAGGGTTAGCGGGGAGCTGTTTTTT
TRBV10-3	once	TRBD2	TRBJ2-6	CAISELNPTSGGLSGANVLTF	TGTGCCATCAGTGAGCTCAACCCCACTAGCGGGGGGCTCTCTGGGGCCAACGTCCTGACTTTC
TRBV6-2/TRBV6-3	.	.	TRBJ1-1	CASNGGGTEAFF	TGTGCCAGCAACGGGGGGGGCACTGAAGCTTTCTTT
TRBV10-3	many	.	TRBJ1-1	CAIKNVASGLNTEAFF	TGTGCCATCAAAAACGTAGCATCGGGGCTGAACACTGAAGCTTTCTTT
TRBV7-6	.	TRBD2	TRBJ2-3	CASSLGGLAGVSDTQYF	TGTGCCAGCAGCTTAGGAGGACTAGCGGGGGTATCGGATACGCAGTATTTT
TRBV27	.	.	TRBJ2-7	CASRIGWGVNEQYF	TGTGCCAGCAGGATAGGGTGGGGGGTCAACGAGCAGTACTTC